This T cell receptor (beta chain) was recovered during a study of T-cell reconstitution after alpha-beta-depleted transplantation in children (dated by TCRdb to the mid-2010s). About the full investigation: T-cell immune reconstitution after TCRalphabeta/CD19-depleted allogeneic hematopoietic cell transplantation in children was quantitatively tracked in the study by means of TCR repertoire profiling.

There are many counts of this clonotype. Its specific antigen is unknown. Base qualities are not recorded, but no much larger clone differs from it by a single base. The method behind the library was PCR. Data came from an Illumina HiSeq 2500. TCR library preparation used molecular barcoding, with unique molecular identifiers applied to normalize quantification of the TCRbeta repertoire. TCRdb cleaned the public reads at Q25 with fastp, built clones with MiXCR and kept in-frame beta chains. Rows with one shared CDR3 protein collapse into an entry with the most common genes and DNA. The table for this sample lists a few hundred thousand distinct CDR3 sequences; 11% of them were counted only once. The top ten hold about 20% of the sample. The label giving this sample's treatment or condition can be read as: allogeneic hematopoietic cell transplantation with graft depleted of TCRalphabeta T cells and CD19 B cells. Transplant recipients were children who received TCRalphabeta/CD19-depleted allogeneic hematopoietic cell grafts.

The research as a whole found: The apparently early alphabetaT-cell count recovery about two months after transplant was reportedly dependent on only several hundred rapidly expanded clones derived from non-depleted graft cells. Over subsequent months, a decline in hyperexpanded clone frequencies was noted, and after one year, T-cell counts and TCRbeta diversity were mostly ascribed to newly produced T cells. The high TCRbeta diversity at day 60 in some patients was ascribed to recipient T cells and intrathymic progenitors that had survived conditioning.

From its cysteine to its phenylalanine, the CDR3 spans 18 amino acids. Only CDR3 DNA remains: 54 bases, in frame from the first base. Germline trimming: 5 bases from V, 5 bases from J; junction bases outside gene matches: 16. For CDR1 and CDR2, the germline V gene lists LGHNA and YNFKEQ. This chain joins TRBV4-2 to TRBJ2-1, with 9 bases in between that match TRBD2. The TCR originated in a male patient aged 2-15 years who had a stem cell transplant for chronic granulomatous disease, so the T cells may come from the graft donor. Sample: peripheral blood, taken 180 days after TCRalphabeta/CD19-depleted stem cell transplant. At the DNA level, the sequence is TGTGCCAGCAGCGGAAGGCGGGCTTGGCTAGCGGGGCACAATGAGCAGTTCTTC. Its product reads: CASSGRRAWLAGHNEQFF.